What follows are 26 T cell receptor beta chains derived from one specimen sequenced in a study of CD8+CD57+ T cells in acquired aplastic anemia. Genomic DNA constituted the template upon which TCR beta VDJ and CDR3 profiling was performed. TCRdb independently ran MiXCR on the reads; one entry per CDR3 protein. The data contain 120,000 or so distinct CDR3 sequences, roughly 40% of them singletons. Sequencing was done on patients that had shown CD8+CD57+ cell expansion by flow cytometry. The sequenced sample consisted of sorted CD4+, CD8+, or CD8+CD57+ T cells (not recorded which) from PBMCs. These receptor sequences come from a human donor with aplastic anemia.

The CDR3 region is CAWSVVRRAGELFF. The CDR3 DNA follows: TGTGCCTGGAGTGTGGTTCGCCGGGCCGGGGAGCTGTTTTTT. The chain is built from TRBV30 and TRBJ2-2; D not certain. In germline, CDR1 is GTSNPN, CDR2 SVGIG (reference sequence). This CDR3 contains 14 residues. V was pared by 0 bases and J by 6 bases, with 11 bases between.

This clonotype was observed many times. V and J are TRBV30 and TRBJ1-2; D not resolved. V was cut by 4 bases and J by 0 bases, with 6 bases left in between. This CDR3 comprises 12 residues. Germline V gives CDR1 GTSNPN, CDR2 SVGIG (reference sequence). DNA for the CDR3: TGTGCCTGGACGCCTTCTAACTATGGCTACACCTTC. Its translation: CAWTPSNYGYTF.

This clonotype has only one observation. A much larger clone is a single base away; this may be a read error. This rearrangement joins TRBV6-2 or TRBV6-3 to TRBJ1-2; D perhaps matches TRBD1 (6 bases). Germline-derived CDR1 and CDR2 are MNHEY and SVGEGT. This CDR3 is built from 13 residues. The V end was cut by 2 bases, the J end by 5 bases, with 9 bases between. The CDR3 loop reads CASSYPGVYGYTF. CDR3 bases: TGTGCCAGCAGTTACCCAGGGGTATATGGCTACACCTTC.

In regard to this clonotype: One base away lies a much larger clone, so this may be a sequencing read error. In nucleotides, the CDR3 is TGTGCCATCAGTGAGGACGGGACTTCTAGGTCGGGTGAGCAGTACTTC. This codes for CAISEDGTSRSGEQYF. The chain links TRBV10-3 to TRBJ2-7, with D possibly matching TRBD2 (6 bases). Germline V gene sequence: CDR1 ENHRY, CDR2 SYGVKD. V dropped 2 bases and J dropped 7 bases, with 21 bases sitting between them. The CDR3 contains 16 residues.

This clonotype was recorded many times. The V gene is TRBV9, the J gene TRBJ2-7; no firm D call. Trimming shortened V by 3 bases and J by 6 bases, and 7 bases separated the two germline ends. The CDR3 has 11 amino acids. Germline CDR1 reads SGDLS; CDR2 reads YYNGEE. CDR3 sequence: CASSASGEQYF. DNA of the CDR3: TGTGCCAGCAGCGCCTCGGGCGAGCAGTACTTC.

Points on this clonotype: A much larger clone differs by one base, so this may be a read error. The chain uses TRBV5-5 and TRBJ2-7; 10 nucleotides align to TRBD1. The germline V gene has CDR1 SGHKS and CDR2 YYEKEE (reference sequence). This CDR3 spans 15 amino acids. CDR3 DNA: TGTGCCAGCAGCTTGATTGGGACAGGGGTTTACGAGCGGTACTTC. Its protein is CASSLIGTGVYERYF.

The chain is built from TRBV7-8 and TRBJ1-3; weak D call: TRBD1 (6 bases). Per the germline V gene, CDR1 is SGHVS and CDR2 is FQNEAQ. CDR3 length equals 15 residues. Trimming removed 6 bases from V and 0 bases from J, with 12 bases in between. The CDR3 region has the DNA TGTGCCAGCAGACCCGACAGGCGCTCTGGAAACACCATATATTTT. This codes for CASRPDRRSGNTIYF. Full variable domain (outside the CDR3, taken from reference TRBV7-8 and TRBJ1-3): GAGVSQSPRYKVAKRGQDVALRCDPISGHVSLFWYQQALGQGPEFLTYFQNEAQLDKSGLPSDRFFAERPEGSVSTLKIQRTQQEDSAVYLCASRPDRRSGNTIYFGEGSWLTVV.

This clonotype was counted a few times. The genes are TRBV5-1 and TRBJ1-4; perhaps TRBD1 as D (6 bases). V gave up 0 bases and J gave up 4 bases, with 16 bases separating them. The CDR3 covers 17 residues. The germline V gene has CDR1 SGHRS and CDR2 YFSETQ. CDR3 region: CASSLGDRGLGNEKLFF. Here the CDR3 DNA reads TGCGCCAGCAGCTTGGGGGACCGGGGGCTTGGTAATGAAAAACTGTTTTTT.

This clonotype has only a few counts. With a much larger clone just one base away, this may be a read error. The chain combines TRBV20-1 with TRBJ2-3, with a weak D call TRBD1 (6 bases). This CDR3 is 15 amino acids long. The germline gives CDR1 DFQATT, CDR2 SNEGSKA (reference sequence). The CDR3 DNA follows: TGCAGTGCTGGAAAATCCAGGGGACACACAGATACGCGGTATTTT. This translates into CSAGKSRGHTDTRYF.

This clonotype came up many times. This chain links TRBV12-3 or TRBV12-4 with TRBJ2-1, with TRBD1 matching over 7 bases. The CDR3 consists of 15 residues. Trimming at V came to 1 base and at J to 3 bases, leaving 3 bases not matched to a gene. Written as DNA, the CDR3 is TGTGCCAGCAGTTTAGGTGGGACAGTCTACAATGAGCAGTTCTTC. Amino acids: CASSLGGTVYNEQFF.

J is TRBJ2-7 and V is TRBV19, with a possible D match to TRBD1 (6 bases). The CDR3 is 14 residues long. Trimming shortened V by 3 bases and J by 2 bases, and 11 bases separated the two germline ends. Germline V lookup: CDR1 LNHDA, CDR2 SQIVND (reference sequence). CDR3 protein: CASSIEQGAYEQYF. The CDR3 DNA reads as TGTGCCAGTAGTATTGAACAGGGAGCCTACGAGCAGTACTTC.

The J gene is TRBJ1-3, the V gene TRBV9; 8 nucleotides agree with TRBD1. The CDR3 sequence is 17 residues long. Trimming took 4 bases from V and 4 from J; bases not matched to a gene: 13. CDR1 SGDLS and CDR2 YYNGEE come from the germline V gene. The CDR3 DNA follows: TGTGCCAGCAGCTCCGTCTTCAGGACAGGGTACGGAAACACCATATATTTT. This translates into CASSSVFRTGYGNTIYF.

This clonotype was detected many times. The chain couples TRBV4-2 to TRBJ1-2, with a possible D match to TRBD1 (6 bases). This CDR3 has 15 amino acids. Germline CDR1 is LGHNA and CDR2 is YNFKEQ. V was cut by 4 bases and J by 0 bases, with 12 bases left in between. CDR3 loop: CASSPDRTANYGYTF. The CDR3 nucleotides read TGTGCCAGCAGCCCCGACAGGACTGCTAACTATGGCTACACCTTC.

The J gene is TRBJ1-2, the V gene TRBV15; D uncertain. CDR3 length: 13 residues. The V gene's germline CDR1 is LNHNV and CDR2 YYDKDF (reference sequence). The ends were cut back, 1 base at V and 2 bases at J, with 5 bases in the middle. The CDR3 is CATSRAINYGYTF. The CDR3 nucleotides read TGTGCCACCAGCAGAGCAATCAACTATGGCTACACCTTC.

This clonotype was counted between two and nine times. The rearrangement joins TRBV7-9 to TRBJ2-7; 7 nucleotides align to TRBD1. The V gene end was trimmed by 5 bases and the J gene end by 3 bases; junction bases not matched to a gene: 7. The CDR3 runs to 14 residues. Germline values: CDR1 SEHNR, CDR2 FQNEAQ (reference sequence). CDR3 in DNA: TGTGCCAGCAGCGCCCGGGACAGACACTACGAGCAGTACTTC. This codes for CASSARDRHYEQYF.

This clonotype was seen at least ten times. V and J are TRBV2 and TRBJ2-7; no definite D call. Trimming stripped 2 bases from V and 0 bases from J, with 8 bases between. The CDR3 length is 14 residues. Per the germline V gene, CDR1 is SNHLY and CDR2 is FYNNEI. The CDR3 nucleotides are TGTGCCAGCAGTGAAAGGTGGAGCTCCTACGAGCAGTACTTC. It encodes CASSERWSSYEQYF.

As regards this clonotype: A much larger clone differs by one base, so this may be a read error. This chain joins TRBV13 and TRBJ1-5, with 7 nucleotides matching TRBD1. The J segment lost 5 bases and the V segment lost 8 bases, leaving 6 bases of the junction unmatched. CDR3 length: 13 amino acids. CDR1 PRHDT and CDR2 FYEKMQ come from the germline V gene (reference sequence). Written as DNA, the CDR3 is TGTGCCAGCCGCTATGACAGGGATCAGCCCCAGCATTTT. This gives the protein CASRYDRDQPQHF.

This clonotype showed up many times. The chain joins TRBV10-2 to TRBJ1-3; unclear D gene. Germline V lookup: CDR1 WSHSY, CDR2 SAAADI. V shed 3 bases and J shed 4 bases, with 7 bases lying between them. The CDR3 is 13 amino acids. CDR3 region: CASSDRKGNTIYF. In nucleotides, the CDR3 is TGCGCCAGCAGTGACAGAAAAGGAAACACCATATATTTT.

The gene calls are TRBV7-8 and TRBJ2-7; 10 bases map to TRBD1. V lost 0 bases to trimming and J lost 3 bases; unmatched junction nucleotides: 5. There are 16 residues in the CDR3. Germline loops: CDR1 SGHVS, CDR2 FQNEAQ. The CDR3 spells CASSLAPGTGDYEQYF. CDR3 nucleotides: TGTGCCAGCAGCTTAGCTCCCGGGACAGGGGACTACGAGCAGTACTTC.

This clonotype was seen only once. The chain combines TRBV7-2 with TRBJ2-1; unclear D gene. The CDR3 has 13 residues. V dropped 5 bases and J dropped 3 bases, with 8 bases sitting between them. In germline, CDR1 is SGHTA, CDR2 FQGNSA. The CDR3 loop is CASSLENYNEQFF. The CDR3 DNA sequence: TGTGCCAGCAGCCTCGAGAACTACAATGAGCAGTTCTTC.

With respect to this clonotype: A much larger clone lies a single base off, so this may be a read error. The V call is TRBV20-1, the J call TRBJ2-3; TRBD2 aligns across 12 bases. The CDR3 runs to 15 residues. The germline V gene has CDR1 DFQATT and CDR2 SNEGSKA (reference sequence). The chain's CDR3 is CRASLAGGRADTQYF. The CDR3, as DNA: TGCCGTGCCTCCCTAGCGGGGGGGCGGGCAGATACGCAGTATTTT.

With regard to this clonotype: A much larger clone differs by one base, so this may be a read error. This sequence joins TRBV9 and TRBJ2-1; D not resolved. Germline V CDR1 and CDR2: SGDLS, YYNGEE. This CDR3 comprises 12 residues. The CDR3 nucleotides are TGTGCCAGCAGCGTAGGAAACAATGGGCAGTTCTTC. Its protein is CASSVGNNGQFF.

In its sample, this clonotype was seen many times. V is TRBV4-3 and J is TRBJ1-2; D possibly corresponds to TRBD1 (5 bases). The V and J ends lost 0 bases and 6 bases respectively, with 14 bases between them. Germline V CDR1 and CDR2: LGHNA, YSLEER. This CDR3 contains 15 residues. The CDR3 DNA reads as TGCGCCAGCAGCCAAGATACCCGGAAAGGGGATGGCTACACCTTC. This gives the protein CASSQDTRKGDGYTF.

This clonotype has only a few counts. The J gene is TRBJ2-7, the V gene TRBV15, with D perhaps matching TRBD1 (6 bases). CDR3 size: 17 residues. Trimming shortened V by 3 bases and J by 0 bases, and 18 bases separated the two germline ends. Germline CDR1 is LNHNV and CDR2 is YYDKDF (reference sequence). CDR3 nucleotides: TGTGCCACCAGCAGTGCCAGTAGGCAGGGGAGCTCCTACGAGCAGTACGTC. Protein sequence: CATSSASRQGSSYEQYV.

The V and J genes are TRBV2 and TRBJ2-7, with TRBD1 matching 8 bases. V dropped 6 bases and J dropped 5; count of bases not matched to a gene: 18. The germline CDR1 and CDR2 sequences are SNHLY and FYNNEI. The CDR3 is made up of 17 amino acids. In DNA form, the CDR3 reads TGTGCCAGCAGCCCTCCTGCCGGGACAGGAAGTATTGACGAGCAGTACTTC. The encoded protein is CASSPPAGTGSIDEQYF.

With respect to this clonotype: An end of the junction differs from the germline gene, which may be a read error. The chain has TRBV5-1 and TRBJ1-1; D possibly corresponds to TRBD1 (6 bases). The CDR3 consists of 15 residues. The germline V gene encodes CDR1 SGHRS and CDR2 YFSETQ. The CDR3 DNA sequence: TGCGCCAGCAGCTTTGGTGGACAGTGGAACACTGAAGCTCTCTTT. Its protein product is CASSFGGQWNTEALF.